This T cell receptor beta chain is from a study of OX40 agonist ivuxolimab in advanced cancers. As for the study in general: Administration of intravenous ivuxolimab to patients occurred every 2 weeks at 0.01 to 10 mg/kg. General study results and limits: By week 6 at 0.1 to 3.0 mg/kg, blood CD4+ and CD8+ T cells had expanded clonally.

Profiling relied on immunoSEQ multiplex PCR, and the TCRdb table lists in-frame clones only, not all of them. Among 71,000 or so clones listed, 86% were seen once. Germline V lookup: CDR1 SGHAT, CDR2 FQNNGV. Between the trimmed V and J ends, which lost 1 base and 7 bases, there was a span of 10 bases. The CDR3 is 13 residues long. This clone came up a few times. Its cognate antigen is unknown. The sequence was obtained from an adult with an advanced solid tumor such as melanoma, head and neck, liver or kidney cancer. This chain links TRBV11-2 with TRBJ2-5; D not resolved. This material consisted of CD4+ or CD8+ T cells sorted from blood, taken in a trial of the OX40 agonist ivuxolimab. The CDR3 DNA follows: TGTGCCAGCAGCTTAGCCCAGGATCGGACCCAGTACTTC. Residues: CASSLAQDRTQYF.